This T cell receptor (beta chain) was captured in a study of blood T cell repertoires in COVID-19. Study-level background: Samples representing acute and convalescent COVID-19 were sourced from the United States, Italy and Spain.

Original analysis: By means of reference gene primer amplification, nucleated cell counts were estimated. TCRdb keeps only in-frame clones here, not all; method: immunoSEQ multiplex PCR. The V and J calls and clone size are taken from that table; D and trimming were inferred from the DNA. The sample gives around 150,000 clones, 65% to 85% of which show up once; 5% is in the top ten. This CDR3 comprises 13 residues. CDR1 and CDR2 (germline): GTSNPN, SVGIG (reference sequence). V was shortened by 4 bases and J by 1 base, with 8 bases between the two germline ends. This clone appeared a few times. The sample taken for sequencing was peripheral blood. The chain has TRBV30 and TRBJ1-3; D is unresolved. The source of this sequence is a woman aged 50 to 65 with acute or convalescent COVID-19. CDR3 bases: TGTGCCTGGATAGCGGATTCTGGAAACACCATATATTTT. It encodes CAWIADSGNTIYF.